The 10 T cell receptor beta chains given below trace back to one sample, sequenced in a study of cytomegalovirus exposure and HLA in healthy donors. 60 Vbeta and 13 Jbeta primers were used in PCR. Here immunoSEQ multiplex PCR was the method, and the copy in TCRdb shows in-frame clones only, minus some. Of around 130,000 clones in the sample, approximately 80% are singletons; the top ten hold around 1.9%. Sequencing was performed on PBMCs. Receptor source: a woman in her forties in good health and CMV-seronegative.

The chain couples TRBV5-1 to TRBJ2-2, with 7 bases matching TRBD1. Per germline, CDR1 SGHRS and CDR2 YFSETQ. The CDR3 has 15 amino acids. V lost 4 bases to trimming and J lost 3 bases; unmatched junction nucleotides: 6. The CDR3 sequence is CASSAIDRDTGELFF. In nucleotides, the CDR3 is TGCGCCAGCAGCGCCATTGACAGGGACACCGGGGAGCTGTTTTTT.

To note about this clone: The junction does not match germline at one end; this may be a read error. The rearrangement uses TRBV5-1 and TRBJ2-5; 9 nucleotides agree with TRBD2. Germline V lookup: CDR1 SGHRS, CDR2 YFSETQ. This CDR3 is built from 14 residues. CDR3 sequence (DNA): TGCGTCAGCAGTAGCGGGGGCATTGAAGAGACCCAGTACTTC. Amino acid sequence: CVSSSGGIEETQYF. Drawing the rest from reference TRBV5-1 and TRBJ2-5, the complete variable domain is KAGVTQTPRYLIKTRGQQVTLSCSPISGHRSVSWYQQTPGQGLQFLFEYFSETQRNKGNFPGRFSGRQFSNSRSEMNVSTLELGDSALYLCVSSSGGIEETQYFGPGTRLLVL.

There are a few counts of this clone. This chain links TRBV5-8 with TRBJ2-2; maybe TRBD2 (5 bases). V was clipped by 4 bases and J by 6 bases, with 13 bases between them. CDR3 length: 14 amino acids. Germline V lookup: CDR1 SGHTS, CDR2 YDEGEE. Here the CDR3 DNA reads TGTGCCAGCAGCAGCGAACTAGTCTCCGGGGAGCTGTTTTTT. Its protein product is CASSSELVSGELFF.

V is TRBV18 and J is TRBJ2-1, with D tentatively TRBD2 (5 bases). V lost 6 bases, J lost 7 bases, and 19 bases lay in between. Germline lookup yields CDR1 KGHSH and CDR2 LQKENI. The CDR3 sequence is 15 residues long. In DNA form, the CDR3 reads TGTGCCAGCTCTGTGGGAGCGGTGTTGAGGAATGAGCAGTTCTTC. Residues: CASSVGAVLRNEQFF.

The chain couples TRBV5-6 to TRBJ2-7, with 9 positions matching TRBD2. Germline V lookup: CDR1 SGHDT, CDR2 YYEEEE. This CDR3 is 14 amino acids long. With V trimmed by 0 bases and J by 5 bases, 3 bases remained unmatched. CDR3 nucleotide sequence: TGTGCCAGCAGCTTGGGGGGACTAGCACACGAGCAGTACTTC. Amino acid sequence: CASSLGGLAHEQYF.

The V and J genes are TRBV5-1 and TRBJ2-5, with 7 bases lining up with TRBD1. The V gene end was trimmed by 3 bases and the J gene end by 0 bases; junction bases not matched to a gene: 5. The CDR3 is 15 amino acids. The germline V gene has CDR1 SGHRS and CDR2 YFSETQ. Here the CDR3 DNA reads TGCGCCAGCAGCTCCGGGACAGAGTACCAAGAGACCCAGTACTTC. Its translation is CASSSGTEYQETQYF.

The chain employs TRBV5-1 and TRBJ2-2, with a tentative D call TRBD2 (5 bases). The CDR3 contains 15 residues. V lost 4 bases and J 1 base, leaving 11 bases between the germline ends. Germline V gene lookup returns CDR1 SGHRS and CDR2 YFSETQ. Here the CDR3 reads CASSRVSENTGELFF. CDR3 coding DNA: TGCGCCAGCAGCAGGGTTAGCGAGAACACCGGGGAGCTGTTTTTT.

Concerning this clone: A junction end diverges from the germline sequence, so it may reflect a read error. The CDR3 coding sequence is TGTGCCAGCAGCCCGAGTCTAGCCAAAAACAGTCAGTACTTC. This codes for CASSPSLAKNSQYF. The V gene is TRBV7-8, the J gene TRBJ2-4; D is perhaps TRBD2 (5 bases). Germline-derived CDR1 and CDR2 are SGHVS and FQNEAQ. The CDR3 contains 14 residues. The full variable domain, completed using reference TRBV7-8 and TRBJ2-4, is GAGVSQSPRYKVAKRGQDVALRCDPISGHVSLFWYQQALGQGPEFLTYFQNEAQLDKSGLPSDRFFAERPEGSVSTLKIQRTQQEDSAVYLCASSPSLAKNSQYFGAGTRLSVL.

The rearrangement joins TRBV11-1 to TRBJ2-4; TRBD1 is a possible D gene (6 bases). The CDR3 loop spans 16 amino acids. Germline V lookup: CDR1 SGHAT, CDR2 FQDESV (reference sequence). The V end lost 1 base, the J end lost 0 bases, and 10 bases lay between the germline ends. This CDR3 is CASSLVRGQAKNIQYF. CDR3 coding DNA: TGTGCCAGCAGCTTAGTCAGGGGCCAAGCCAAAAACATTCAGTACTTC.

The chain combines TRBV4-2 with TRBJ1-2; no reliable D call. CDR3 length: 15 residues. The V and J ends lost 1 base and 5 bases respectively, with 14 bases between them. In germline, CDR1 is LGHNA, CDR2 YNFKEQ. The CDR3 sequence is CASSQGSGGEYGYTF. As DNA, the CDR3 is TGTGCCAGCAGCCAAGGCTCCGGCGGGGAGTATGGCTACACCTTC.